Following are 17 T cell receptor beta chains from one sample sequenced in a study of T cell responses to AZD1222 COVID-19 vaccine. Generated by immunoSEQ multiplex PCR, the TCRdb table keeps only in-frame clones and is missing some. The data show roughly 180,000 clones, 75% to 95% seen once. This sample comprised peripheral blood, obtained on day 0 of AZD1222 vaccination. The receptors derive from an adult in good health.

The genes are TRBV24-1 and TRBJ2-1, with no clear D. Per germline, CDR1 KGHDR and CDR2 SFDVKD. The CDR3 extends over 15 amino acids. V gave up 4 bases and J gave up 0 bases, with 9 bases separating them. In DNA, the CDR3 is TGTGCCACCAGTGACCCCAACTACTCCTACAATGAGCAGTTCTTC. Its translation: CATSDPNYSYNEQFF.

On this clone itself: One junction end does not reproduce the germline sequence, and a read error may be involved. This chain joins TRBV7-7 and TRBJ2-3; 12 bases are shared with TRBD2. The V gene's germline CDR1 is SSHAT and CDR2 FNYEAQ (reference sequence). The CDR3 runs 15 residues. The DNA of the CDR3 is TGTGCTAGCAGCTTCGGACTAGCGGGGACAGATACGCAGTATTTT. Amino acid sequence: CASSFGLAGTDTQYF.

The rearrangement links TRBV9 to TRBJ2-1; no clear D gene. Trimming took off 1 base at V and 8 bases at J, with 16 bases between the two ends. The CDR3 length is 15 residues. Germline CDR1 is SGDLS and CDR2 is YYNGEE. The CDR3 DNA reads TGTGCCAGCAGCGTAAACGAGGCGCCGGTAGATGAGCAGTTCTTC. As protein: CASSVNEAPVDEQFF.

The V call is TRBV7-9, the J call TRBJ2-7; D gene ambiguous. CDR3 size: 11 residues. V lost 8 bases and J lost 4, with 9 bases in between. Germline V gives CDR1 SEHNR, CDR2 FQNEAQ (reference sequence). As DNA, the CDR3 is TGTGCCAGCCCCCAGGTATACGAGCAGTACTTC. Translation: CASPQVYEQYF.

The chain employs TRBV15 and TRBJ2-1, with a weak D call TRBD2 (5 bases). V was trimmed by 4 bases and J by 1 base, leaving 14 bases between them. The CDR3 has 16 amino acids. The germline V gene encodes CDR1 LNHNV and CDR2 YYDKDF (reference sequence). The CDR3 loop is CATSIPPDYSYNEQFF. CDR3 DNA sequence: TGTGCCACCAGCATACCCCCCGACTATTCCTACAATGAGCAGTTCTTC.

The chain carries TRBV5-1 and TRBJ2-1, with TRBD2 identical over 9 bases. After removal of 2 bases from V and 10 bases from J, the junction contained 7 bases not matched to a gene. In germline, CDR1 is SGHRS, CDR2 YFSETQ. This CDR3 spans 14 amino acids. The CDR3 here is CASSFLRGGGEQFF. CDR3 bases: TGCGCCAGCAGCTTCTTGCGGGGGGGCGGAGAGCAGTTCTTC.

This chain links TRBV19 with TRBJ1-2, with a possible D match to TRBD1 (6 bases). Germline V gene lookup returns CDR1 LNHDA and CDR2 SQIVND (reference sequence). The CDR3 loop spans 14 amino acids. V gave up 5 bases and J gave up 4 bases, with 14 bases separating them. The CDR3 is CASSWDTGRYGYTF. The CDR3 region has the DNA TGTGCCAGTAGTTGGGACACAGGGCGCTATGGCTACACCTTC.

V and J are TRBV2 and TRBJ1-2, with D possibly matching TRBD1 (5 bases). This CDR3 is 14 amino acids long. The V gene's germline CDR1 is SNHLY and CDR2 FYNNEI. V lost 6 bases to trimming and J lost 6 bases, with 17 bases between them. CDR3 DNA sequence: TGTGCCAGCAGCAACAAGGGGCCAAGCCATGGCTACACCTTC. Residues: CASSNKGPSHGYTF.

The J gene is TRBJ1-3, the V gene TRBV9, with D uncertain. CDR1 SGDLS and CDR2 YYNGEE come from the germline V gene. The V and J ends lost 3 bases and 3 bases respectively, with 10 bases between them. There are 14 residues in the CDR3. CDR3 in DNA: TGTGCCAGCAGCGAGAGCCCCAGTGGAAACACCATATATTTT. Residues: CASSESPSGNTIYF.

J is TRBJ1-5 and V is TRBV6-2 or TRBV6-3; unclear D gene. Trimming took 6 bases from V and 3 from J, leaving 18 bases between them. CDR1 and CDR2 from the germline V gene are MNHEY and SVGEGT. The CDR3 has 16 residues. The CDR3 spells CASSSPYGQINQPQHF. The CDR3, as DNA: TGTGCCAGCAGCTCCCCTTACGGGCAGATCAATCAGCCCCAGCATTTT.

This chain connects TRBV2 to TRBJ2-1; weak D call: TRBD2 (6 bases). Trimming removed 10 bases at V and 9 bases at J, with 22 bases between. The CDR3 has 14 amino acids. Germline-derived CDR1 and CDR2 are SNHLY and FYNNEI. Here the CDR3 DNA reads TGTGCCACACCTCTGGGGGGAGATCTCCGTGAGCAGTTCTTC. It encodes CATPLGGDLREQFF.

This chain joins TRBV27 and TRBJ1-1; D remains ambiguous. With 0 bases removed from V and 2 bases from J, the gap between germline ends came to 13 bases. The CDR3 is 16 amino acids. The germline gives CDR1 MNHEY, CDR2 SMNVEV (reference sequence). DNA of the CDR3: TGTGCCAGCAGTTTATCGAAGGTATGGAGTAACACTGAAGCTTTCTTT. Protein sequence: CASSLSKVWSNTEAFF.

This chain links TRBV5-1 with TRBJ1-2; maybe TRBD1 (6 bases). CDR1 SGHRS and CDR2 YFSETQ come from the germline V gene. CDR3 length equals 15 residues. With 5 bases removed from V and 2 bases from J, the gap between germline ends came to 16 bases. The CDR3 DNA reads TGCGCCAGCAGTCCCGGACAGCGATCGAACTATGGCTACACCTTC. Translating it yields CASSPGQRSNYGYTF.

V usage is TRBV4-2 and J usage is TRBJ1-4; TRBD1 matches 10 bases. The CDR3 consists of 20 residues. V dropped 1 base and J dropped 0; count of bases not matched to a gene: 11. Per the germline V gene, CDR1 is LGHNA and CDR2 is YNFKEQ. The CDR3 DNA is TGTGCCAGCAGCCAAGCGACCGGGACAGGGGAATTTGCAACTAATGAAAAACTGTTTTTT. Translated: CASSQATGTGEFATNEKLFF.

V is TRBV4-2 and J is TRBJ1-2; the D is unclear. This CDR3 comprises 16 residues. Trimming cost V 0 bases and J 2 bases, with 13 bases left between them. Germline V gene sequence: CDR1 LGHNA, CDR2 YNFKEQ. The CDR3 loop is CASSQDPRARNYGYTF. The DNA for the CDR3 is TGTGCCAGCAGCCAAGATCCGAGAGCGCGCAACTATGGCTACACCTTC.

In DNA form, the CDR3 reads TGTGCCAGCAGCCGCACAGACTATGGCTACACCTTC. As protein: CASSRTDYGYTF. V and J are TRBV6-5 and TRBJ1-2; the D is unclear. Per the germline V gene, CDR1 is MNHEY and CDR2 is SVGAGI. V shed 6 bases and J shed 3 bases, with 8 bases lying between them. The CDR3 length is 12 residues.

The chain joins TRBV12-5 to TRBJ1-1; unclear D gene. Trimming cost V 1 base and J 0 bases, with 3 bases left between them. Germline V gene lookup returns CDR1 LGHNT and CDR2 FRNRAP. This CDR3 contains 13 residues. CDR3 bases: TGTGCTAGTGGTTTGGATCTGAACACTGAAGCTTTCTTT. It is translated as CASGLDLNTEAFF.